Here is one T cell receptor (beta chain) with its context. Its target is unknown. The data are from a study of blood T cells in healthy people across ages. A second PCR of roughly 6 to 12 cycles used a sample-barcoded 5' primer and a J-beta primer mix. TCRdb fed the 5' RACE reads into MiXCR, producing one record per CDR3 protein. The sample lists about 940,000 distinct CDR3 sequences; roughly 48% were seen once. Trimming at V came to 2 bases and at J to 4 bases, leaving 3 bases not matched to a gene. The CDR3 is 15 amino acids. Whole-study findings and limits: More naive CD4+ cells and higher diversity marked long-lived donors relative to aged donors. Strong correlation linked observed beta diversity and percent naive T cells. The study regarded diversity estimates from one million T cells as underestimates.

No fewer than 5.5 micrograms of total RNA were isolated from every sample. The sequencing sample was made of blood. The clonotype was recovered from a man in his thirties or forties in good health. The V call is TRBV12-3 or TRBV12-4, the J call TRBJ2-2, with 8 bases that match TRBD2. The CDR3 DNA follows: TGTGCCAGCAGTTTAACGGCGGGGGGCACCGGGGAGCTGTTTTTT. It translates to CASSLTAGGTGELFF.